This note documents a single T cell receptor (beta chain) sequence. The antigen is undetermined. Since a much larger clone is just one base distant, this may be a read error. Previously reported methods and listed TCR primers produced the bulk TCR libraries. TCRdb recomputed calls from the PCR reads with MiXCR, one row per CDR3 protein. The data show hundreds of thousands of distinct CDR3 sequences, about 25% seen once. Based on a CD8+CD4-CCR7+CD45RA+ profile, naive CD8 T cells were sorted. The sample originates from a study of molecular identifiers for immune sequencing clone quantification. CDR3 length: 12 residues. Regarding the study as a whole: Identical barcode-sharing TCR molecules could lead to underestimated sizes for highly expanded clones.

The origin of this receptor is a human donor in good health. Some libraries in this study had Jurkat cell RNA spiked in. The V and J genes are TRBV21-1 and TRBJ2-5. TRBV21-1 is given as a pseudogene. The specimen was naive CD8+ T cells from blood, with Jurkat cell RNA spiked in. The subset was: FACS-sorted CD8+CD4-CCR7+CD45RA+ naive T cells. The CDR3 is CAGSKRYGTQYF. The CDR3 DNA reads as TGTGCCGGCAGCAAGAGATACGGGACCCAGTACTTC.